Listed below are T cell receptor beta chains from one sample, sequenced in a study of cytomegalovirus exposure and HLA in healthy donors. Sequenced by immunoSEQ multiplex PCR; TCRdb stores in-frame clones only, minus some. The sample consists of approximately 70,000 clones, about 79% of them appearing once. The sample taken for sequencing was PBMCs. The receptors shown here come from a man in his 60s in good health and CMV-seropositive. Both conserved end residues are part of each CDR3. Fields, in order: clone size, V gene, J gene, D gene, CDR3 protein, CDR3 DNA. A D gene is named only where the DNA matches it firmly. Clone size is not always given. Where it is, it says once, few, many or a class for expanded clones.

clone size: few; V gene: TRBV5-8; J gene: TRBJ2-7; D gene: TRBD1; CDR3 protein: CASSLVTGISSYEQYF; CDR3 DNA: TGTGCCAGCAGCTTGGTGACAGGGATCAGCTCCTACGAGCAGTACTTC
clone size: .; V gene: TRBV5-1; J gene: TRBJ1-1; D gene: .; CDR3 protein: CASSLERTENTEAFF; CDR3 DNA: TGCGCCAGCAGCTTGGAGCGGACAGAGAACACTGAAGCTTTCTTT
clone size: .; V gene: TRBV5-6; J gene: TRBJ1-2; D gene: .; CDR3 protein: CASSPLGSSEGYTF; CDR3 DNA: TGTGCCAGCAGCCCACTAGGATCCTCGGAGGGCTACACCTTC
clone size: .; V gene: TRBV10-3; J gene: TRBJ1-5; D gene: .; CDR3 protein: CAISAQEGNQPQHF; CDR3 DNA: TGTGCCATCAGTGCACAGGAGGGGAATCAGCCCCAGCATTTT
clone size: .; V gene: TRBV21-1; J gene: TRBJ1-2; D gene: .; CDR3 protein: CASSKEGAPLRETNYGYTF; CDR3 DNA: TGTGCCAGCAGCAAAGAAGGGGCTCCACTCAGGGAAACAAACTATGGCTACACCTTC
clone size: .; V gene: TRBV5-1; J gene: TRBJ1-4; D gene: .; CDR3 protein: CASSLGAGGEKLFF; CDR3 DNA: TGCGCCAGCAGCTTGGGAGCCGGGGGGGAAAAACTGTTTTTT
clone size: .; V gene: TRBV5-1; J gene: TRBJ2-3; D gene: TRBD2; CDR3 protein: CASSPGTSKDTQYF; CDR3 DNA: TGCGCCAGCAGCCCCGGGACTAGCAAAGATACGCAGTATTTT
clone size: .; V gene: TRBV6-4; J gene: TRBJ2-1; D gene: TRBD2; CDR3 protein: CASSEHSGTYNEQFF; CDR3 DNA: TGTGCCAGCAGTGAACACAGCGGGACTTACAATGAGCAGTTCTTC
clone size: .; V gene: TRBV6-6; J gene: TRBJ2-1; D gene: TRBD2; CDR3 protein: CASSYPTGGLSNEQFF; CDR3 DNA: TGTGCCAGCAGTTACCCGACGGGGGGATTATCGAATGAGCAGTTCTTC
clone size: .; V gene: TRBV7-6; J gene: TRBJ2-3; D gene: .; CDR3 protein: CASSLEQARTDTQYF; CDR3 DNA: TGTGCCAGCAGCTTAGAACAGGCGCGCACAGATACGCAGTATTTT
clone size: .; V gene: TRBV11-2; J gene: TRBJ2-5; D gene: TRBD2; CDR3 protein: CASSTGGPQTQYF; CDR3 DNA: TGTGCCAGCAGCACGGGGGGGCCCCAGACCCAGTACTTC
clone size: .; V gene: TRBV6-5; J gene: TRBJ1-6; D gene: TRBD1; CDR3 protein: CASSLGQGFRSPLHF; CDR3 DNA: TGTGCCAGCAGCCTGGGACAGGGGTTTCGTTCACCCCTCCACTTT
clone size: .; V gene: TRBV6-5; J gene: TRBJ1-3; D gene: .; CDR3 protein: CATTPQGSLGNTIYF; CDR3 DNA: TGTGCCACAACACCCCAGGGTTCGTTGGGAAACACCATATATTTT
clone size: .; V gene: TRBV6-4; J gene: TRBJ2-7; D gene: .; CDR3 protein: CASSEGRPFSYEQYF; CDR3 DNA: TGTGCCAGCAGTGAGGGCAGACCCTTCTCCTACGAGCAGTACTTC
clone size: .; V gene: TRBV6-5; J gene: TRBJ2-7; D gene: TRBD1; CDR3 protein: CASSWGQAYEQYF; CDR3 DNA: TGTGCCAGCAGTTGGGGACAGGCCTACGAGCAGTACTTC
clone size: few; V gene: TRBV10-3; J gene: TRBJ2-2; D gene: TRBD2; CDR3 protein: CAISQAGVYTGELFF; CDR3 DNA: TGTGCCATCAGTCAAGCGGGGGTGTACACCGGGGAGCTGTTTTTT
clone size: .; V gene: TRBV6-5; J gene: TRBJ2-7; D gene: TRBD1; CDR3 protein: CASSYGTGGTYEQYF; CDR3 DNA: TGTGCCAGCAGTTATGGGACAGGGGGCACCTACGAGCAGTACTTC
clone size: .; V gene: TRBV28; J gene: TRBJ2-3; D gene: .; CDR3 protein: CASSLQGAVSGTDTQYF; CDR3 DNA: TGTGCCAGCAGTTTACAAGGCGCGGTTAGCGGCACAGATACGCAGTATTTT
clone size: .; V gene: TRBV7-2; J gene: TRBJ2-3; D gene: .; CDR3 protein: CASSWPGLTDTQYF; CDR3 DNA: TGTGCCAGCAGCTGGCCGGGACTCACAGATACGCAGTATTTT
clone size: .; V gene: TRBV6-1; J gene: TRBJ1-5; D gene: .; CDR3 protein: CASSEVQNSNQPQHF; CDR3 DNA: TGTGCCAGCAGTGAAGTACAGAATAGCAATCAGCCCCAGCATTTT
clone size: .; V gene: TRBV7-2; J gene: TRBJ2-1; D gene: .; CDR3 protein: CASSLGKGAAGQFF; CDR3 DNA: TGTGCCAGCAGCTTAGGAAAGGGAGCGGCGGGGCAGTTCTTC
clone size: once; V gene: TRBV6-4; J gene: TRBJ2-1; D gene: .; CDR3 protein: CASSVEDSNEQFF; CDR3 DNA: TGTGCCAGCAGTGTTGAGGACAGCAATGAGCAGTTCTTC
clone size: once; V gene: TRBV5-6; J gene: TRBJ2-5; D gene: TRBD1; CDR3 protein: CASSPRTGTETQYF; CDR3 DNA: TGTGCCAGCAGCCCGCGGACAGGGACCGAGACCCAGTACTTC
clone size: .; V gene: TRBV29-1; J gene: TRBJ1-1; D gene: .; CDR3 protein: CSVRRQTEAFF; CDR3 DNA: TGCAGCGTCCGGAGGCAGACTGAAGCTTTCTTT
clone size: .; V gene: TRBV7-6; J gene: TRBJ2-2; D gene: .; CDR3 protein: CASSLTATNTGELFF; CDR3 DNA: TGTGCCAGCAGCTTAACAGCTACGAACACCGGGGAGCTGTTTTTT
clone size: once; V gene: TRBV5-1; J gene: TRBJ1-2; D gene: TRBD1; CDR3 protein: CASSRDRANYGYTF; CDR3 DNA: TGCGCCAGCAGCCGGGACAGGGCTAACTATGGCTACACCTTC
clone size: .; V gene: TRBV7-8; J gene: TRBJ1-4; D gene: .; CDR3 protein: CASSLQRTPATNEKLFF; CDR3 DNA: TGTGCCAGCAGCTTACAACGGACTCCGGCAACTAATGAAAAACTGTTTTTT
clone size: once; V gene: TRBV15; J gene: TRBJ1-2; D gene: TRBD1; CDR3 protein: CATSHGQDGYTF; CDR3 DNA: TGTGCCACCAGCCATGGACAGGATGGCTACACCTTC
clone size: .; V gene: TRBV19; J gene: TRBJ2-6; D gene: .; CDR3 protein: CASRVPGVGANVLTF; CDR3 DNA: TGTGCCAGTAGGGTCCCAGGGGTGGGGGCCAACGTCCTGACTTTC
clone size: .; V gene: TRBV7-9; J gene: TRBJ2-3; D gene: .; CDR3 protein: CASSLRDTQYF; CDR3 DNA: TGTGCCAGCAGCTTACGGGATACGCAGTATTTT
clone size: .; V gene: TRBV15; J gene: TRBJ1-2; D gene: .; CDR3 protein: CATSRESRYPERDGYTF; CDR3 DNA: TGTGCCACCAGCAGAGAATCTAGGTACCCAGAGAGGGATGGCTACACCTTC
clone size: .; V gene: TRBV10-1; J gene: TRBJ1-5; D gene: TRBD1; CDR3 protein: CASSESTGQGSGNQPQHF; CDR3 DNA: TGCGCCAGCAGTGAGTCGACGGGACAGGGAAGCGGCAATCAGCCCCAGCATTTT
clone size: few; V gene: TRBV7-8; J gene: TRBJ2-2; D gene: TRBD2; CDR3 protein: CASSLALWEGHSGELFF; CDR3 DNA: TGTGCCAGCAGCTTAGCATTGTGGGAGGGCCATTCCGGGGAGCTGTTTTTT
clone size: .; V gene: TRBV7-8; J gene: TRBJ2-7; D gene: TRBD2; CDR3 protein: CASSSHTSGAYEQYF; CDR3 DNA: TGTGCCAGCAGCTCTCATACTAGCGGGGCCTACGAGCAGTACTTC
clone size: few; V gene: TRBV29-1; J gene: TRBJ1-4; D gene: TRBD1; CDR3 protein: CSGRDSEKLFF; CDR3 DNA: TGCAGCGGTAGGGACAGTGAAAAACTGTTTTTT
clone size: .; V gene: TRBV4-1; J gene: TRBJ1-3; D gene: .; CDR3 protein: CASSQRIDSWGNTIYF; CDR3 DNA: TGCGCCAGCAGCCAACGAATAGATTCTTGGGGAAACACCATATATTTT
clone size: .; V gene: TRBV18; J gene: TRBJ2-7; D gene: TRBD1; CDR3 protein: CASSPLGQESSYEQYF; CDR3 DNA: TGTGCCAGCTCACCCCTGGGACAGGAGAGCTCCTACGAGCAGTACTTC
clone size: .; V gene: TRBV11-3; J gene: TRBJ2-5; D gene: TRBD2; CDR3 protein: CASSPSGGRETQYF; CDR3 DNA: TGTGCCAGCAGCCCTAGCGGGGGGAGGGAGACCCAGTACTTC